This TCR beta chain is drawn from a study of identifying expanded T cells in peripheral blood. Note on this clone: No antigen is known for it.

Collection occurred without any documented infections or immune events in donors. Germline assignment: CDR1 SEHNR and CDR2 FQNEAQ (reference sequence). V trimming: 4 bases; J trimming: 5 bases; junction bases outside the gene matches: 3. The CDR3 extends over 14 amino acids. Study-wide results and limits: Technical replicates showed 0.9 to 1.5 changed clones; approximately two weeks about 16.4; four weeks 19. Roughly two-week clone count variance significantly increased as total template count grew.

Only in-frame clones appear in the TCRdb table, and some are missing; sequencing was by immunoSEQ multiplex PCR. The sample records about 86,000 clones, approximately 81% being singletons. The chain recombines TRBV7-9 with TRBJ1-1; TRBD1 aligns across 11 bases. This TCR derives from a person between 18 and 75 years old in good health. The sequencing input was blood. The CDR3 loop is CASSSGTGGTEAFF. The CDR3 DNA reads TGTGCCAGCAGCTCGGGGACAGGGGGTACTGAAGCTTTCTTT. Full variable domain (outside the CDR3, taken from reference TRBV7-9 and TRBJ1-1): DTGVSQNPRHKITKRGQNVTFRCDPISEHNRLYWYRQTLGQGPEFLTYFQNEAQLEKSRLLSDRFSAERPKGSFSTLEIQRTEQGDSAMYLCASSSGTGGTEAFFGQGTRLTVV.